This TCR beta chain was sequenced during a study of blood T cell repertoires in COVID-19. Study context: T cells, B-cell-depleted T cells, or PBMCs supplied cDNA or gDNA.

This study enrolled people aged roughly 18 to 90 from about 26 US geographic areas. Donors were grouped by their self-reported clinical history. Cohort 3 donors were reported recovered after two negative PCRs, clearance, or symptom resolution. Generated by immunoSEQ multiplex PCR, the TCRdb table keeps only in-frame clones and is missing some. The sample records hundreds of thousands of clones, about 90% being singletons. The sample comprised PBMCs or T cells enriched from blood (not recorded which). This clonotype was obtained from a woman in her twenties or thirties who had recovered from COVID-19.

CDR3 loop: CASSNPQGGETQYF. The DNA for the CDR3 is TGTGCCAGCAGCAACCCCCAGGGTGGGGAGACCCAGTACTTC. This sequence joins TRBV5-5 and TRBJ2-5, with a weak D call TRBD1 (5 bases). Between the trimmed V and J ends, which lost 4 bases and 5 bases, there was a span of 15 bases. This CDR3 is 14 amino acids long. Germline V lookup: CDR1 SGHKS, CDR2 YYEKEE (reference sequence). Combining the CDR3 with reference TRBV5-5 and TRBJ2-5 gives the whole variable domain DAGVTQSPTHLIKTRGQQVTLRCSPISGHKSVSWYQQVLGQGPQFIFQYYEKEERGRGNFPDRFSARQFPNYSSELNVNALLLGDSALYLCASSNPQGGETQYFGPGTRLLVL.